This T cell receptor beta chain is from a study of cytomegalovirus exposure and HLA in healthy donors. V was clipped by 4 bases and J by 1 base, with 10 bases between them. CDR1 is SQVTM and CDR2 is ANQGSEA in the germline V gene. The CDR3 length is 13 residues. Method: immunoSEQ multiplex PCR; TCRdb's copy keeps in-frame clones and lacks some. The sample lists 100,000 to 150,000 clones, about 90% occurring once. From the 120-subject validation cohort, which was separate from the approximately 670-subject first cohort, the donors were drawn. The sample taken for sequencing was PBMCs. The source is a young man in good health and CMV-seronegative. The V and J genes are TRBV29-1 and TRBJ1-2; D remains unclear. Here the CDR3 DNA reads TGCAGCGTTGTGTCAGGAAATAACTATGGCTACACCTTC. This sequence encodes CSVVSGNNYGYTF.